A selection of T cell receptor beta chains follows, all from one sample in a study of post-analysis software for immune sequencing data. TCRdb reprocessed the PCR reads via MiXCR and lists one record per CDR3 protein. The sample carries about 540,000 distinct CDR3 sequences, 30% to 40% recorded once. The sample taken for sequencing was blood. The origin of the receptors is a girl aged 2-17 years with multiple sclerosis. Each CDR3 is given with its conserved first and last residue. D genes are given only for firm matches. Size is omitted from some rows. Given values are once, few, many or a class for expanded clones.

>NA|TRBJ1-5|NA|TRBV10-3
TGTGCCATCAGTGAAGGACTGTACAATCAGCCCCAGCATTTT
CAISEGLYNQPQHF
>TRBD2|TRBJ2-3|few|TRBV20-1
TGCAGTGCGGCAGGCGGGGGTACAGATACGCAGTATTTT
CSAAGGGTDTQYF
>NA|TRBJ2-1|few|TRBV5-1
TGCGCCAGCAGCTTGGTAGACAGCCGGTACAATGAGCAGTTCTTC
CASSLVDSRYNEQFF
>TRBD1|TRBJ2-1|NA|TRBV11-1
TGTGCCAGCAGCTTAGTCCCCTTTCAGGGGGACCCCAATGAGCAGTTCTTC
CASSLVPFQGDPNEQFF
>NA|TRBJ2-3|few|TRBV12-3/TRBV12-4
TGTGCCAGCAGCCTTATCAGAAGTGGAGATACGCAGTATTTT
CASSLIRSGDTQYF
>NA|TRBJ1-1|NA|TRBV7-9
TGTGCCAGCAGCTTAGATCGGGGGAGATCCACTGAAGCTTTCTTT
CASSLDRGRSTEAFF
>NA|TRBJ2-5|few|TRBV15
TGTGCCACCAGCCGGGGGTACCAAGAGACCCAGTACTTC
CATSRGYQETQYF
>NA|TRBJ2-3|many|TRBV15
TGTGCCACCAGCAGAGTAGCAGTCAGCACAGATACGCAGTATTTT
CATSRVAVSTDTQYF
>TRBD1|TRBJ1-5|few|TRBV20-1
TGCAGTGCTAGGTCTTCGGGACAGTTAGAGCCCCAGCATTTT
CSARSSGQLEPQHF
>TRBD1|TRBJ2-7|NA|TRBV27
TGTGCCAGCAAAGGGACAGGGGGCGCCTACGAGCAGTACTTC
CASKGTGGAYEQYF
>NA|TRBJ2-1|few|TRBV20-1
TGCAGTGCTAGACCCTCTCGCCGGAATGAGCAGTTCTTC
CSARPSRRNEQFF
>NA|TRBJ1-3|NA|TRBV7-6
TGTGCCAGCAGCTTAGCGGCAGACTCTGGAAACACCATATATTTT
CASSLAADSGNTIYF
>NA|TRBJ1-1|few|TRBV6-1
TGTGCCAGCACCAGAGGGCGGGCTACAGACGCTGAAGCTTTCTTT
CASTRGRATDAEAFF
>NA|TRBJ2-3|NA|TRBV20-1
TGCAGTGCTAGAGAGGGCGGTAGCGGAGATACGCAGTATTTT
CSAREGGSGDTQYF
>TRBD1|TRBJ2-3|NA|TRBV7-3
TGTGCCAGCAGCTTAAGAGTTGGGACAGAAGATACGCAGTATTTT
CASSLRVGTEDTQYF
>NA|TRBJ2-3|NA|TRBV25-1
TGTGCCAGCAGAGTGAAGTTCGGGGGAGATACGCAGTATTTT
CASRVKFGGDTQYF
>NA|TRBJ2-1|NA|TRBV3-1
TGTGCCAGCACTATAGGGACGGTCGGCTACAATGAGCAGTTCTTC
CASTIGTVGYNEQFF
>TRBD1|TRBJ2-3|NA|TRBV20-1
TGCAGTGCTGTCCGGGACAGTGGCACAGATACGCAGTATTTT
CSAVRDSGTDTQYF
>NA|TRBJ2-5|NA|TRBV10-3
TGTGCCATCAGTACGGGACTGGACCAAGGGACCCAGTACTTC
CAISTGLDQGTQYF
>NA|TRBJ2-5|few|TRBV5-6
TGTGCCAGCAGCTCGGACTGGAAGGAGACCCAGTACTTC
CASSSDWKETQYF
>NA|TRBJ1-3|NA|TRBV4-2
TGTGCCAGCAGCCAAGATTCCCTGGCACTCTCTGGAAACACCATATATTTT
CASSQDSLALSGNTIYF
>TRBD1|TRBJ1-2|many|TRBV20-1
TGCAGTGGAGAACTACAGGGGGCGCTTGGCTACACCTTC
CSGELQGALGYTF
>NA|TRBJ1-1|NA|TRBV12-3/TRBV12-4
TGTGCCAGCAGTTTAGTGCAGGACGCTGAAGCTTTCTTT
CASSLVQDAEAFF
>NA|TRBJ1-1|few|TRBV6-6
TGTGCCAGCATCGTCAGGGCTGAAGCTTTCTTT
CASIVRAEAFF
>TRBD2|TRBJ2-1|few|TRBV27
TGTGCCAGCAGTTTATTGGCTAGCGGGGGGAGCTCCTACAATGAGCAGTTCTTC
CASSLLASGGSSYNEQFF
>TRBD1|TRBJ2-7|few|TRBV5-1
TGCGCCAGCAGCTCCGGGACAGGTCGACCGTCTTACGAGCAGTACTTC
CASSSGTGRPSYEQYF
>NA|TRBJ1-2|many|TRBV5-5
TGTGCCAGCAGCTTCCCTAACTCCTATACCTATGGCTACACCTTC
CASSFPNSYTYGYTF
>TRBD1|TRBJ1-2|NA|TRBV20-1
TGCAGGGCTACAGGGGGGGGCTATGGCTACACCTTC
CRATGGGYGYTF
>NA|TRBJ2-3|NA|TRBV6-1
TGTGCCAGCATGAGGCCTCCTAGTGGGGCGGGAGATACGCAGTATTTT
CASMRPPSGAGDTQYF
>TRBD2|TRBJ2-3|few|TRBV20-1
TGCAGTCCCGGGGGGGCGAGCACAGATACGCAGTATTTT
CSPGGASTDTQYF
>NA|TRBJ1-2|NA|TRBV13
TGTGCCAGCAGCAGTAGGGTTGCGGGGCGGGAAGGCTACACCTTC
CASSSRVAGREGYTF
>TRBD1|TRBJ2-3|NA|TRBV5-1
TGCGCCAGCAGCTTGACTAAATCCCACGGGACAGGCACAGATACGCAGTATTTT
CASSLTKSHGTGTDTQYF
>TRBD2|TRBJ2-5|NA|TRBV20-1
TGCAGTGCAACCACTAGCGGGGGGATGAAGACCCAGTACTTC
CSATTSGGMKTQYF
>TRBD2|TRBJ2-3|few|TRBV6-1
TGTGCCAGCACTAATAGCGGGGGGGCAACAGATACGCAGTATTTT
CASTNSGGATDTQYF
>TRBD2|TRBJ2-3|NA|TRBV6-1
TGTGCCAGCAGTCCGGGACTAGCGGGGAAATCGCACACAGATACGCAGTATTTT
CASSPGLAGKSHTDTQYF
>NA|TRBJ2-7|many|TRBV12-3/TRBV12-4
TGTGCCAGCAGTCCCAGGGTCCACGAGCAGTACTTC
CASSPRVHEQYF
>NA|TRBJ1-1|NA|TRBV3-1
TGTGCCAGCAGCCGATACGACAGCCCGAACACTGAAGCTTTCTTT
CASSRYDSPNTEAFF
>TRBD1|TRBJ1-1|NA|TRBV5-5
TGTGCCAGCAGCTCAAACAGGGGGCACGGGATACCGAACACTGAAGCTTTCTTT
CASSSNRGHGIPNTEAFF
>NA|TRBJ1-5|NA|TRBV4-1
TGCGCCAGCAGCCAAGAGGACAGCCGCAATCAGCCCCAGCATTTT
CASSQEDSRNQPQHF
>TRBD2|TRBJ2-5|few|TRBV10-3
TGTGCCACCCTACGGGCGGGGGGACAAGAGACCCAGTACTTC
CATLRAGGQETQYF
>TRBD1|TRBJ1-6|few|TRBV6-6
TGTGCCAGCACCTATAGACAGGGTAATTCACCCCTCCACTTT
CASTYRQGNSPLHF
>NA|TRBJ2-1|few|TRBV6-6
TGTGCCAGCAGTTTCCTTCAGGGGGGGAATGAGCAGTTCTTC
CASSFLQGGNEQFF